This record concerns one T cell receptor (beta chain) sequence. Its antigen specificity is not known. No quality values exist for individual bases; no much larger clone is one base distant. The sample contains more than one DNA sequence encoding this CDR3. Participants in the prospective study were aged 18 to 89 years, lived in about two dozen United States geographic areas, and enrolled through a virtual design. Cohort assignment in the prospective study relied on participant-reported clinical history from a screening survey and a study questionnaire. For ImmuneRACE Cohort 3, a participant was defined as recovered based on two consecutive negative NP/OP PCR tests, clearance by a healthcare professional, or resolution of symptoms. Each participant in the prospective study had whole blood, serum and a nasopharyngeal or oropharyngeal swab collected by mobile phlebotomists. Additional blood draws and questionnaires over an approximately two-month period could optionally be provided by prospective study participants. Blood samples from the prospective study were shipped frozen or at room temperature prior to DNA extraction.

V and J are truncated by 3 bases and 4 bases respectively, leaving an intervening sequence of 7 bases. CDR1 and CDR2 are read off the germline V gene (reference sequence) as MNHEY and SMNVEV. Measured from the cysteine to the phenylalanine, the CDR3 is 13 residues long. Only the CDR3 portion is preserved as DNA: 39 bases, with reading frame beginning at the first base. TCRbeta CDR3 regions were amplified from genomic DNA by means of the immunoSEQ Assay, a bias-controlled multiplex PCR. Per the authors' processing: The number of nucleated cells in each sample was estimated by amplification of reference gene primers within the assay. To quantify the absolute abundance of each unique TCRbeta CDR3 rearrangement, sequence reads were collapsed and filtered. Productive Simpson clonality was computed per sample as the square root of Simpson's diversity index over productive rearrangements. Sourced from immuneACCESS, this table was stored by TCRdb with only in-frame sequences that have V and J called. A share of the clones is absent; for the studies checked, an unresolved V gene accounts for under half, and the remainder has no known explanation. Clone size and the V and J calls come from that table; the DNA yielded D and trimming. The sample includes approximately 450,000 clones, with 85% to 90% observed a single time. The ten top clones hold roughly 1.1% of the sample.

This entry is derived from a study of blood T cell repertoires in COVID-19 (dated by TCRdb to between 2020 and 2021). In the study overall: Samples covering the acute and convalescent phases of COVID-19 were provided by collaborators in the United States, Italy and Spain. The repertoires were released in a freely available public database meant as a resource for research on the immune response to SARS-CoV-2. A de-identified subject ID, COVID-19 status, age in years and sex were almost always included in the sample metadata. The material from the prospective study consisted of cDNA or gDNA derived from T cells, B-cell-depleted T cells, or PBMCs. The dataset comprised deeply sampled blood TCRbeta repertoires from subjects exposed to, actively infected with, or recovered from COVID-19. The samples were drawn from the first 160 participants of the ongoing ImmuneRACE study and from 1,254 subjects provided by 6 global collaborators. Where HLA class I and class II types were available, the types were taken from metadata supplied by the sample provider, not from assay-based typing.

Overall study outcomes, separate from this receptor: The quantity of clinical and demographic metadata differed by source and by participant and was supplied without curation.

The TCR was taken from a young man who had recovered from COVID-19. The sequencing sample was made of PBMCs or T cells enriched from blood (not recorded which). The chain joins TRBV27 to TRBJ1-5; the D segment cannot be called with confidence. The nucleotide sequence reads TGTGCCAGCAGTTTTCGGGGTAATCAGCCCCAGCATTTT. Its amino acids are CASSFRGNQPQHF.